The 9 T cell receptor beta chains given below trace back to one sample, sequenced in a study of CD8 T cells in Susac syndrome. cDNA came from about 0.5 to 1 ug RNA primed by random hexamers. A single record per CDR3 protein comes from TCRdb applying MiXCR to the immunoSEQ multiplex PCR reads. Of 150,000 or so distinct CDR3 sequences listed, approximately 95% are singletons. Sequences were obtained from CD4+ T cells from PBMCs. All receptors come from a human donor with Susac syndrome.

The chain couples TRBV28 to TRBJ1-5; D possibly corresponds to TRBD1 (6 bases). CDR1 MDHEN and CDR2 SYDVKM come from the germline V gene. This CDR3 comprises 18 residues. V was clipped by 7 bases and J by 2 bases, with 24 bases between them. The CDR3 DNA reads TGTGCCAGCAACCAACTCGGGTGGGGGCAGGGTGGCAATCAGCCCCAGCATTTT. This translates into CASNQLGWGQGGNQPQHF.

This sequence joins TRBV12-3 or TRBV12-4 and TRBJ1-1; D remains unclear. The length of the CDR3 is 16 residues. V was trimmed by 3 bases and J by 10 bases, leaving 24 bases between them. The chain's CDR3 is CASSFSPGGGDNGAFF. DNA for the CDR3: TGTGCCAGCAGTTTTTCCCCCGGCGGCGGAGATAACGGAGCTTTCTTT.

This chain uses TRBV5-1 with TRBJ1-6, with D perhaps TRBD1 (6 bases). The CDR3 covers 15 residues. Germline CDR1 is SGHRS and CDR2 is YFSETQ. V was cut by 0 bases and J by 10 bases, with 14 bases left in between. Here the CDR3 reads CASSLEVRGRSPLHF. DNA for the CDR3: TGCGCCAGCAGCTTGGAGGTGAGGGGGAGGTCACCCCTCCACTTT.

The chain employs TRBV6-6 and TRBJ2-2; D is unresolved. From germline, CDR1 is MNHNY and CDR2 SVGAGI (reference sequence). The CDR3 contains 16 residues. Trimming stripped 2 bases from V and 0 bases from J, with 10 bases between. The CDR3 DNA follows: TGTGCCAGCAGTTACCCGCAAACCGCGAACACCGGGGAGCTGTTTTTT. This codes for CASSYPQTANTGELFF.

The CDR3 sequence: CASSRTVTNEKLFF. The CDR3 nucleotides read TGTGCCAGCAGCCGGACAGTAACTAATGAAAAACTGTTTTTT. V is TRBV28 and J is TRBJ1-4; maybe TRBD1 (6 bases). The ends were cut back, 6 bases at V and 1 base at J, with 9 bases in the middle. Germline CDR1 is MDHEN and CDR2 is SYDVKM. The CDR3 consists of 14 residues. The complete variable domain, with remaining parts taken from reference TRBV28 and TRBJ1-4, reads DVKVTQSSRYLVKRTGEKVFLECVQDMDHENMFWYRQDPGLGLRLIYFSYDVKMKEKGDIPEGYSVSREKKERFSLILESASTNQTSMYLCASSRTVTNEKLFFGSGTQLSVL.

CDR3 sequence reads: CASSQGLREQPQHF. The CDR3 DNA reads TGCGCCAGCAGCCAAGGCCTCAGGGAGCAGCCCCAGCATTTT. The genes are TRBV4-1 and TRBJ1-5; TRBD1 might be the D (5 bases). Germline V gene sequence: CDR1 MGHRA, CDR2 YSYEKL. The CDR3 sequence is 14 residues long. Trimming took 1 base from V and 7 from J, leaving 11 bases between them.

V gene TRBV30 combines with J gene TRBJ1-3, with D maybe TRBD1 (6 bases). Trimming left V 4 bases short and J 4 bases short, with 11 bases between. This CDR3 contains 13 residues. CDR1 is GTSNPN and CDR2 is SVGIG in the germline V gene (reference sequence). CDR3 region: CAWTSDRGNTIYF. CDR3 DNA: TGTGCCTGGACCTCAGACAGGGGAAACACCATATATTTT.

This clonotype was observed a single time. Here the CDR3 reads CASSHGLAGGPDTQYF. In nucleotides, the CDR3 is TGCGCCAGCAGCCACGGACTAGCGGGAGGGCCAGATACGCAGTATTTT. The genes are TRBV5-1 and TRBJ2-3; 15 bases fit TRBD2. After removal of 4 bases from V and 4 bases from J, the junction contained 4 bases not matched to a gene. Germline V CDR1 and CDR2: SGHRS, YFSETQ. The CDR3 is made up of 16 amino acids.

J is TRBJ1-1 and V is TRBV7-9; D is unclear. V was trimmed by 6 bases and J by 2 bases, leaving 7 bases between them. This CDR3 has 12 residues. In germline, CDR1 is SEHNR, CDR2 FQNEAQ (reference sequence). This CDR3 is CASRGRNTEAFF. In DNA, the CDR3 is TGTGCCAGCAGGGGCCGTAACACTGAAGCTTTCTTT.